The rows below give T cell receptor beta chains drawn from one sample of a study of Graves' ophthalmopathy and Graves' hyperthyroidism. Via MiXCR, TCRdb re-called the multiplex PCR reads, giving one row per CDR3 protein. The sample has about 740,000 distinct CDR3 sequences, 40% seen once. The sequenced material came from peripheral blood. The source of these receptors is an adult man with Graves' ophthalmopathy. The CDR3 runs from the conserved cysteine through the conserved F or W. A D gene is named only where the DNA matches it firmly. Clone size is given for some rows only: seen once, a few or many times, or a class if the clone is expanded.

CDR3aa: CASSYSYYIPGELFF
CDR3nt: TGTGCCAGCAGTTACTCCTACTACATCCCCGGGGAGCTGTTTTTT
v_gene: TRBV25-1
j_gene: TRBJ2-2
abundance: NA
d_gene: NA

CDR3aa: CSVEEGYGYTF
CDR3nt: TGCAGCGTTGAAGAAGGATATGGCTACACCTTC
v_gene: TRBV29-1
j_gene: TRBJ1-2
abundance: many
d_gene: NA

CDR3aa: CSARDRRGSTNEKLFF
CDR3nt: TGCAGTGCTAGAGATCGTAGGGGGTCAACTAATGAAAAACTGTTTTTT
v_gene: TRBV20-1
j_gene: TRBJ1-4
abundance: NA
d_gene: NA

CDR3aa: CAISESMGGRGNSPLHF
CDR3nt: TGTGCCATCAGTGAGTCGATGGGGGGCCGGGGTAATTCACCCCTCCACTTT
v_gene: TRBV10-3
j_gene: TRBJ1-6
abundance: many
d_gene: NA

CDR3aa: CASSIGAADGYTF
CDR3nt: TGTGCCAGTAGTATTGGGGCTGCCGATGGCTACACCTTC
v_gene: TRBV19
j_gene: TRBJ1-2
abundance: NA
d_gene: NA

CDR3aa: CASRGFWDLYRALDSGNTIYF
CDR3nt: TGTGCCAGCAGGGGTTTTTGGGATCTTTACCGGGCCCTAGACTCTGGAAACACCATATATTTT
v_gene: TRBV2
j_gene: TRBJ1-3
abundance: NA
d_gene: NA

CDR3aa: CASSMGGARSYGYTF
CDR3nt: TGTGCCAGTAGTATGGGGGGAGCCCGTTCCTATGGCTACACCTTC
v_gene: TRBV19
j_gene: TRBJ1-2
abundance: NA
d_gene: NA

CDR3aa: CASSQGARKGKTEAFF
CDR3nt: TGTGCCAGCAGCCAGGGGGCGCGTAAGGGGAAGACTGAAGCTTTCTTT
v_gene: TRBV7-2
j_gene: TRBJ1-1
abundance: NA
d_gene: TRBD1

CDR3aa: CASSRGSETQYF
CDR3nt: TGTGCCAGTAGTAGGGGATCAGAGACCCAGTACTTC
v_gene: TRBV19
j_gene: TRBJ2-5
abundance: NA
d_gene: NA

CDR3aa: CASSRDRVGEKLFF
CDR3nt: TGCGCCAGCAGCCGGGACAGGGTAGGGGAAAAACTGTTTTTT
v_gene: TRBV5-1
j_gene: TRBJ1-4
abundance: NA
d_gene: TRBD1

CDR3aa: CASSEGQGWDQPQHF
CDR3nt: TGTGCCAGCAGCGAAGGACAGGGGTGGGATCAGCCCCAGCATTTT
v_gene: TRBV5-4
j_gene: TRBJ1-5
abundance: few
d_gene: TRBD1

CDR3aa: CASTETRDPQWNTEAFF
CDR3nt: TGTGCCAGCACAGAAACCCGGGACCCCCAATGGAACACTGAAGCTTTCTTT
v_gene: TRBV2
j_gene: TRBJ1-1
abundance: NA
d_gene: NA

CDR3aa: CASTRDRGRRKASTDTQYF
CDR3nt: TGTGCCAGCACCCGGGACAGGGGGCGACGTAAAGCTAGCACAGATACGCAGTATTTT
v_gene: TRBV25-1
j_gene: TRBJ2-3
abundance: NA
d_gene: TRBD1

CDR3aa: CASSPLSGEQYF
CDR3nt: TGTGCCAGCAGCCCCCTTAGCGGCGAGCAGTACTTC
v_gene: TRBV9
j_gene: TRBJ2-7
abundance: NA
d_gene: NA